This T cell receptor beta chain was sequenced in a study of shared clonotypes between healthy human individuals. For this clone: Its antigen is still unknown.

Nashville, Tennessee was home to all donors, who were Caucasian adults. Splitting of CD4+ cells produced CD45RA+ naive and CD45RA-negative memory subsets. Some clones are missing from TCRdb's copy, which holds only in-frame ones; the method was immunoSEQ multiplex PCR. The table has some 2,000,000 clones, roughly 95% seen once. The V and J ends lost 5 bases and 8 bases, in that order; junction bases with no gene match: 8. The CDR3 has 13 amino acids. CDR1 and CDR2 from the germline V gene are SGHAT and FQNNGV. Whole-study findings and limits: Of the naive CD4 clonotypes, roughly 5% were shared across a handful of donors.

This clonotype was sampled from a man aged 18 to 29 in good health. The V call is TRBV11-2, the J call TRBJ1-2; TRBD1 matches 7 bases. The specimen sequenced was naive CD4+ T cells sorted from blood. Subset given: CD45RA+ positively selected. CDR3 residues: CASSAARGVGYTF. For the CDR3, the DNA is TGTGCCAGCAGCGCCGCCAGGGGGGTAGGCTACACCTTC.